This T cell receptor (beta chain) was sequenced for a study of blood T cell repertoires in COVID-19. Study details: The United States, Italy and Spain provided the acute and convalescent COVID-19 samples. Nucleic acid was either cDNA or gDNA, and it came from T cells, B-cell-depleted T cells, or PBMCs.

Authors' analysis steps: How many nucleated cells were present was estimated from reference gene primer amplification. Assay used: immunoSEQ multiplex PCR; TCRdb lists only in-frame clones, some missing. Clone size and V and J calls were adopted from that table, with D and trimming inferred from the DNA. The data hold some 260,000 clones, with about 90% observed a single time. The V gene lost 5 bases and the J gene lost 3 bases, with 17 bases spanning the gap. Per the germline V gene, CDR1 is MDHEN and CDR2 is SYDVKM. CDR3 length: 16 residues. This chain connects TRBV28 to TRBJ1-5; maybe TRBD1 (5 bases). The sequence was collected from a man older than 75 with acute or convalescent COVID-19. Sequenced sample: peripheral blood. The CDR3 DNA reads as TGTGCCAGCAGTATAGCCCTCGGAGGGGCCAATCAGCCCCAGCATTTT. Protein: CASSIALGGANQPQHF.